The 22 T cell receptor beta chains reported below all come from one sample, sequenced in a study of blood T cells in healthy people across ages. A second PCR of 7 to 11 cycles used a sample-barcoded 5' primer and a J-beta primer mix. Each CDR3 protein is one row after TCRdb ran MiXCR on the 5' RACE reads. The data show 450,000 to 600,000 distinct CDR3 sequences, 27% seen once. These data were likewise used in another study, on T cells of mothers and their children.

The material sequenced was blood. Source of these receptors: a boy between 2 and 10 years old in good health.

This clonotype was seen a few times. The rearrangement joins TRBV4-3 to TRBJ2-5; D remains unclear. The germline V and J ends were trimmed by 8 bases and 1 base, with 8 bases remaining between them. Germline lookup yields CDR1 LGHNA and CDR2 YSLEER. The CDR3 consists of 12 residues. CDR3 in amino acids: CASRNGQETQYF. In nucleotides, the CDR3 is TGCGCCAGCCGAAACGGCCAAGAGACCCAGTACTTC.

There are a few counts of this clonotype. The chain employs TRBV14 and TRBJ1-1; no definite D call. The V gene's germline CDR1 is SGHDN and CDR2 FVKESK. CDR3 length equals 17 residues. The ends were cut back, 2 bases at V and 4 bases at J, with 20 bases in the middle. Here the CDR3 DNA reads TGTGCCAGCAGCCAATACTCGGGCGCCGGGAGCGGCACTGAAGCTTTCTTT. Its protein is CASSQYSGAGSGTEAFF.

This clonotype was counted a few times. The V and J genes are TRBV2 and TRBJ2-4, with a tentative D call TRBD1 (6 bases). The CDR3 is 11 residues long. In germline, CDR1 is SNHLY, CDR2 FYNNEI. The V end was cut by 7 bases, the J end by 7 bases, with 8 bases between. CDR3 nucleotides: TGTGCCAGCAAGCAGGGGAACATTCAGTACTTC. Its translation: CASKQGNIQYF.

This clonotype came up a few times. This sequence joins TRBV28 and TRBJ2-1; TRBD1 matches at 9 bases. Germline V CDR1 and CDR2: MDHEN, SYDVKM. Unmatched junction bases numbered 5, after V lost 7 bases and J lost 4 bases. This CDR3 contains 14 residues. The CDR3 here is CASTLTGGYNEQFF. The CDR3 DNA reads as TGTGCCAGCACCCTGACAGGGGGATACAATGAGCAGTTCTTC.

The rearrangement uses TRBV14 and TRBJ2-5; a possible D gene is TRBD2 (6 bases). V dropped 4 bases and J dropped 1 base, with 19 bases sitting between them. CDR1 is SGHDN, CDR2 FVKESK, per germline. The CDR3 is 17 amino acids. DNA for the CDR3: TGTGCCAGCAGCCCGTTCGGGGGATTGTCTTTCCAAGAGACCCAGTACTTC. Its translation is CASSPFGGLSFQETQYF.

This clonotype was detected a few times. This CDR3 is CATSDQSSHTDTQYF. CDR3 coding DNA: TGTGCCACCAGTGACCAATCTTCCCACACAGATACGCAGTATTTT. This chain connects TRBV24-1 to TRBJ2-3; unclear D gene. The V end was cut by 4 bases, the J end by 2 bases, with 12 bases between. This CDR3 spans 15 amino acids. The germline CDR1 and CDR2 sequences are KGHDR and SFDVKD.

J is TRBJ2-7 and V is TRBV4-2, with 8 positions matching TRBD2. There are 16 residues in the CDR3. V trimming: 4 bases; J trimming: 2 bases; junction bases outside the gene matches: 10. Per germline, CDR1 LGHNA and CDR2 YNFKEQ. The CDR3 sequence is CASSPRGAGDPYEQYF. CDR3 nucleotide sequence: TGTGCCAGCAGCCCCCGGGGAGCGGGGGACCCCTACGAGCAGTACTTC.

The V call is TRBV12-3 or TRBV12-4, the J call TRBJ2-5; 16 bases line up with TRBD2. The DNA matches TRBJ2-1 better at its end, which makes the J call doubtful. CDR3 size: 19 residues. The CDR3 nucleotides are TGTGCCAGCAGTCGACTAACCGGGACTAGCGGGAGGGCCGGAAATGAGCAGTTCTTC. Its translation: CASSRLTGTSGRAGNEQFF.

The chain carries TRBV7-9 and TRBJ2-1; TRBD2 matches at 10 bases. Germline lookup yields CDR1 SEHNR and CDR2 FQNEAQ (reference sequence). There are 14 residues in the CDR3. V was clipped by 4 bases and J by 5 bases; unmatched bases: 2. In nucleotides, the CDR3 is TGTGCCAGCAGCTCCGGACTAGCGGACAATGAGCAGTTCTTC. This gives the protein CASSSGLADNEQFF.

This clonotype has just a few counts. The chain carries TRBV6-1 and TRBJ2-1; D gene unclear. CDR3 length: 16 amino acids. V lost 0 bases, J lost 0 bases, and 9 bases lay in between. Germline V CDR1 and CDR2: MNHNS, SASEGT. CDR3 region: CASSEAARISYNEQFF. Here the CDR3 DNA reads TGTGCCAGCAGTGAAGCGGCGCGGATCTCCTACAATGAGCAGTTCTTC.

This clonotype was counted only a few times. This chain uses TRBV9 with TRBJ1-4, with no clear D. Germline-derived CDR1 and CDR2 are SGDLS and YYNGEE. This CDR3 has 15 residues. Trimming shortened V by 2 bases and J by 0 bases, and 8 bases separated the two germline ends. This CDR3 reads CASSVSGSTNEKLFF. The DNA of the CDR3 is TGTGCCAGCAGCGTCTCGGGATCAACTAATGAAAAACTGTTTTTT.

This clonotype was counted only a few times. The chain uses TRBV12-3 or TRBV12-4 and TRBJ1-6; D unresolved. V lost 7 bases and J lost 7, with 11 bases in between. CDR3 size: 13 residues. CDR3 nucleotide sequence: TGTGCCAGCACACTTTGGGAGAATTCACCCCTCCACTTT. Translated, it gives CASTLWENSPLHF.

V usage is TRBV29-1 and J usage is TRBJ2-5; TRBD1 is a possible D gene (5 bases). The CDR3 is made up of 12 amino acids. Trimming removed 7 bases from V and 5 bases from J, with 14 bases in between. The V gene's germline CDR1 is SQVTM and CDR2 ANQGSEA. CDR3 DNA sequence: TGCAGCGCAGTCGATTCAGGGGAGACCCAGTACTTC. It specifies CSAVDSGETQYF.

The chain employs TRBV21-1 and TRBJ2-4; the table's D call TRBD1 went unverified against the DNA. TRBV21-1 is termed a pseudogene. The CDR3 has 15 amino acids. Written as DNA, the CDR3 is TGTGCCAGCATCCAAAGGGGGACAGGGGAGGACATTCAGTACTTC. This translates into CASIQRGTGEDIQYF.

This clonotype has just a few counts. J is TRBJ2-1 and V is TRBV12-3 or TRBV12-4; D remains ambiguous. Trimming removed 1 base from V and 11 bases from J, with 6 bases in between. The CDR3 length is 11 residues. CDR3 loop: CASSLEAQQFF. CDR3 DNA sequence: TGTGCCAGCAGTTTAGAAGCGCAGCAGTTCTTC.

In the case of this clonotype: Germline and junction disagree at one end, which may indicate a read error. The chain joins TRBV7-2 to TRBJ2-5, with a weak D call TRBD1 (6 bases). The end of the DNA fits TRBJ2-1 better, so the J call may be wrong. Germline CDR1 reads SGHTA; CDR2 reads FQGNSA. The CDR3 sequence is 15 residues long. The DNA of the CDR3 is TGTGCCGGCAGCTTAGACTTCACAGGGCTTGTTGAGCAGTTCTTC. Translating it yields CAGSLDFTGLVEQFF.

V and J are TRBV3-1 and TRBJ2-3; TRBD2 matches 7 bases. The V segment lost 0 bases and the J segment 3 bases; nucleotides outside the gene matches: 6. CDR3 length: 16 residues. Per the germline V gene, CDR1 is LGHDT and CDR2 is YNNKEL (reference sequence). CDR3 DNA sequence: TGTGCCAGCAGCCAAGATGGGGCGGGAGCGACAGATACGCAGTATTTT. This translates into CASSQDGAGATDTQYF.

This chain joins TRBV5-1 and TRBJ2-7; 10 bases align to TRBD1. The CDR3 runs to 15 residues. Germline trimming cut 3 bases from V and 3 bases from J; bases unmatched to any gene: 6. From germline, CDR1 is SGHRS and CDR2 YFSETQ. The CDR3 sequence: CASSWTGGLGYEQYF. The DNA of the CDR3 is TGCGCCAGCAGCTGGACAGGGGGACTGGGCTACGAGCAGTACTTC.

The chain combines TRBV13 with TRBJ2-3; D gene ambiguous. The germline gives CDR1 PRHDT, CDR2 FYEKMQ (reference sequence). The CDR3 is made up of 16 amino acids. The V and J ends lost 2 bases and 1 base respectively, with 13 bases between them. The CDR3 nucleotides read TGTGCCAGCAGCTTAATCCGAAGAAAGGGCACAGATACGCAGTATTTT. Amino acid sequence: CASSLIRRKGTDTQYF. Supplemented by reference TRBV13 and TRBJ2-3, the full variable domain reads AAGVIQSPRHLIKEKRETATLKCYPIPRHDTVYWYQQGPGQDPQFLISFYEKMQSDKGSIPDRFSAQQFSDYHSELNMSSLELGDSALYFCASSLIRRKGTDTQYFGPGTRLTVL.

This clonotype has a handful of counts. The J gene is TRBJ1-2, the V gene TRBV7-9; 7 bases line up with TRBD1. Germline V CDR1 and CDR2: SEHNR, FQNEAQ (reference sequence). The CDR3 is made up of 18 amino acids. The trim removed 3 bases at V and 6 bases at J, leaving 19 bases unmatched. CDR3 in amino acids: CASSFASSRQGVMHGYTF. The CDR3 nucleotides read TGTGCCAGCAGCTTTGCTTCCTCGAGACAGGGAGTAATGCATGGCTACACCTTC.

The chain links TRBV13 to TRBJ2-5; D is uncertain. Germline values: CDR1 PRHDT, CDR2 FYEKMQ (reference sequence). The V end was cut by 5 bases, the J end by 7 bases, with 14 bases between. The CDR3 has 13 residues. The CDR3, as DNA: TGTGCCAGCAGCCTCGGCGCCTCAGGGACCCAGTACTTC. It yields the protein CASSLGASGTQYF.

In this sample, this clonotype turned up a few times. The chain carries TRBV10-3 and TRBJ2-5; 7 nucleotides match TRBD1. The CDR3 spans 13 residues. Trimming at V came to 3 bases and at J to 5 bases, leaving 3 bases not matched to a gene. The germline V gene encodes CDR1 ENHRY and CDR2 SYGVKD. CDR3 amino acids: CAISEGQVETQYF. DNA of the CDR3: TGTGCCATCAGTGAAGGACAGGTGGAGACCCAGTACTTC.